Listed below are T cell receptor beta chains from one sample, sequenced in a study of OX40 agonist ivuxolimab in advanced cancers. Measured with immunoSEQ multiplex PCR; TCRdb has only the in-frame clones, and not every one. The table has 40,000 to 55,000 clones, around 82% seen once. The sample consisted of CD4+ or CD8+ T cells sorted from blood, taken in a trial of the OX40 agonist ivuxolimab. The receptor set was obtained from an adult with an advanced solid tumor such as melanoma, head and neck, liver or kidney cancer. The CDR3 runs from the conserved cysteine through the conserved F or W. The order of the fields is J gene, V gene, D gene, clone size, CDR3 DNA, CDR3 protein. D genes are given only for firm matches. Not all rows give a size; the values are once, few, many and, for expanded clones, a class.

J: TRBJ1-3; V: TRBV30; D: NA; size: NA; DNA: TGTGCCTGGAGTGTAGGAGGAAACACCATATATTTT; CDR3: CAWSVGGNTIYF
J: TRBJ1-2; V: TRBV9; D: NA; size: NA; DNA: TGTGCCAGCAGCGGTGGTCAGACGGGAGCTAACTATGGCTACACCTTC; CDR3: CASSGGQTGANYGYTF
J: TRBJ2-2; V: TRBV19; D: NA; size: NA; DNA: TGTGCCAGCCCCAGTCCGAACACCGGGGAGCTGTTTTTT; CDR3: CASPSPNTGELFF
J: TRBJ1-3; V: TRBV6-6; D: TRBD1; size: NA; DNA: TGTGCCATTACAGGGGGCGGCTCTGGAAACACCATATATTTT; CDR3: CAITGGGSGNTIYF
J: TRBJ2-7; V: TRBV19; D: NA; size: NA; DNA: TGTGCCAGTAGCCCTACAGGGAACTACGAGCAGTACTTC; CDR3: CASSPTGNYEQYF
J: TRBJ2-1; V: TRBV7-3; D: TRBD1; size: once; DNA: TGTGCCAGCAGCCCACAGGCAGGGGGCGCAAATGAGCAGTTCTTC; CDR3: CASSPQAGGANEQFF
J: TRBJ2-7; V: TRBV6-6; D: NA; size: NA; DNA: TGTGCCAGCAGTTTTGGCCTAGCTTACGAGCAGTACTTC; CDR3: CASSFGLAYEQYF
J: TRBJ1-5; V: TRBV6-1; D: NA; size: medium-sized; DNA: TGTGCCAGCAGTGCTTGGCTGGGAAATAGCAATCAGCCCCAGCATTTT; CDR3: CASSAWLGNSNQPQHF
J: TRBJ2-2; V: TRBV7-9; D: TRBD1; size: NA; DNA: TGTGCCAGCACCAACCCGGGGACAGGACTGAACACCGGGGAGCTGTTTTTT; CDR3: CASTNPGTGLNTGELFF
J: TRBJ2-2; V: TRBV30; D: NA; size: NA; DNA: TGTGCCTGGGACCGAGGACTGGGGAACACCGGGGAGCTGTTTTTT; CDR3: CAWDRGLGNTGELFF
J: TRBJ1-1; V: TRBV15; D: NA; size: NA; DNA: TGTGCCACCAGCGAACAGCGGCCGCTCAACACTGAAGCTTTCTTT; CDR3: CATSEQRPLNTEAFF
J: TRBJ1-3; V: TRBV2; D: NA; size: NA; DNA: TGTGCCAGCAGGAGAGGCTGGGGCTCTGGAAACACCATATATTTT; CDR3: CASRRGWGSGNTIYF
J: TRBJ2-7; V: TRBV10-3; D: TRBD2; size: NA; DNA: TGTGCCATCAGTGAGTCGATACTAGCGGACTCCTACGAGCAGTACTTC; CDR3: CAISESILADSYEQYF
J: TRBJ2-1; V: TRBV5-4; D: NA; size: NA; DNA: TGTGCCACCGCGCGTCAGATGGAGAATGAGCAGTTCTTC; CDR3: CATARQMENEQFF
J: TRBJ2-1; V: TRBV7-8; D: TRBD2; size: NA; DNA: TGTGCCAGCAGCTTAGGGACGACTAGCGGGATCGGTAGCTCCTACAATGAGCAGTTCTTC; CDR3: CASSLGTTSGIGSSYNEQFF
J: TRBJ2-3; V: TRBV27; D: NA; size: NA; DNA: TGTGCCAGCAGTATCAGGGAAACAGATACGCAGTATTTT; CDR3: CASSIRETDTQYF
J: TRBJ1-6; V: TRBV6-5; D: NA; size: NA; DNA: TGTGCCAGCAGTTACTCGACCAGGGCAAATTCACCCCTCCACTTT; CDR3: CASSYSTRANSPLHF
J: TRBJ1-1; V: TRBV19; D: NA; size: NA; DNA: TGTGCCAGTACCCTCACCCGGGTGAGGGGGAACACTGAAGCTTTCTTT; CDR3: CASTLTRVRGNTEAFF
J: TRBJ1-5; V: TRBV6-7; D: TRBD1; size: NA; DNA: TGTGCCAGCAGTTACTCGAATTACCGGGACAGGGGTCGGAATAGCAATCAGCCCCAGCATTTT; CDR3: CASSYSNYRDRGRNSNQPQHF
J: TRBJ1-1; V: TRBV18; D: NA; size: NA; DNA: TGTGCCAGCTCACCCGCCGGGGGAGGGACTGAAGCTTTCTTT; CDR3: CASSPAGGGTEAFF
J: TRBJ1-2; V: TRBV19; D: TRBD1; size: NA; DNA: TGTGCCAGTAAGGACAGGGGAGGGGATGGCTACACCTTC; CDR3: CASKDRGGDGYTF
J: TRBJ1-1; V: TRBV9; D: NA; size: few; DNA: TGTGCCAGCACCCCTTCGACCTTCCCGAACACTGAAGCTTTCTTT; CDR3: CASTPSTFPNTEAFF
J: TRBJ2-5; V: TRBV6-5; D: TRBD2; size: NA; DNA: TGTGCCAGCAGGAAGGCGGGAGGGTTCCAAGAGACCCAGTACTTC; CDR3: CASRKAGGFQETQYF
J: TRBJ1-2; V: TRBV7-2; D: NA; size: few; DNA: TGTGCCAGCAGTCGGACAGACTATGGCTACACCTTC; CDR3: CASSRTDYGYTF
J: TRBJ2-5; V: TRBV7-9; D: NA; size: once; DNA: TGTGCCAGCAGCCCTAAGGGCCCAGAGACCCAGTACTTC; CDR3: CASSPKGPETQYF
J: TRBJ2-5; V: TRBV11-3; D: NA; size: NA; DNA: TGTGCCAGCAGTCCCCTTGGCCCGTCCCTCGGCCAAGAGACCCAGTACTTC; CDR3: CASSPLGPSLGQETQYF
J: TRBJ2-5; V: TRBV28; D: TRBD2; size: NA; DNA: TGTGCCAGCAGTTTTGGGGCGGGGGGGTACATGGCCCAGTACTTC; CDR3: CASSFGAGGYMAQYF
J: TRBJ2-2; V: TRBV19; D: TRBD1; size: NA; DNA: TGTGCCAGCATTCCCTCGGGACAGGGGGAGACCGGGGAGCTGTTTTTT; CDR3: CASIPSGQGETGELFF
J: TRBJ1-5; V: TRBV28; D: NA; size: NA; DNA: TGTGCCAGCAGTTTACCCCACCTACAACAGGGTCGGCCCCAGCATTTT; CDR3: CASSLPHLQQGRPQHF
J: TRBJ2-7; V: TRBV6-4; D: NA; size: NA; DNA: TGTGCCAGCAGTGATGGAGGGCTTGGGTTCGAGCAGTACTTC; CDR3: CASSDGGLGFEQYF
J: TRBJ2-6; V: TRBV19; D: NA; size: NA; DNA: TGTGCCAGTGGCACAGGGATTTCTGGGGCCAACGTCCTGACTTTC; CDR3: CASGTGISGANVLTF
J: TRBJ1-5; V: TRBV2; D: TRBD1; size: NA; DNA: TGTGCCACTAACCGGGACAGGGATCAGCCCCAGCATTTT; CDR3: CATNRDRDQPQHF
J: TRBJ2-1; V: TRBV12-5; D: NA; size: once; DNA: TGTGCTAGTGGTTTGGGGGTTACGAGGGGCGATGAGCAGTTCTTC; CDR3: CASGLGVTRGDEQFF
J: TRBJ2-5; V: TRBV2; D: TRBD1; size: NA; DNA: TGTGCCAACTCCTTAACAGGGGTGTGGGAGACCCAGTACTTC; CDR3: CANSLTGVWETQYF
J: TRBJ2-5; V: TRBV7-3; D: NA; size: NA; DNA: TGTGCCAGCAGCCCCGGGACTGGAACGTCTTCGACCCAGTACTTC; CDR3: CASSPGTGTSSTQYF
J: TRBJ1-2; V: TRBV18; D: NA; size: NA; DNA: TGTGCCAGCTCACCTGGGACCCACTATGGCTACACCTTC; CDR3: CASSPGTHYGYTF
J: TRBJ1-1; V: TRBV7-2; D: TRBD1; size: NA; DNA: TGTGCCAGCAGCTTGAACAGGGGTGACACTGAAGCTTTCTTT; CDR3: CASSLNRGDTEAFF
J: TRBJ2-5; V: TRBV28; D: NA; size: NA; DNA: TGTGCCAGCAGCGCGGGGCAAGAGACCCAGTACTTC; CDR3: CASSAGQETQYF
J: TRBJ1-2; V: TRBV4-1; D: NA; size: few; DNA: TGCGCCAGCAGCCAAGGCCTGGGGGGCTATGGCTACACCTTC; CDR3: CASSQGLGGYGYTF
J: TRBJ2-7; V: TRBV6-1; D: NA; size: NA; DNA: TGTGCCAGCGGGGCAGGGACAAACTCCTACGAGCAGTACTTC; CDR3: CASGAGTNSYEQYF
J: TRBJ2-7; V: TRBV6-6; D: NA; size: NA; DNA: TGTGCCAGCAGATTAGACACGACTTTTTACGAGCAGTACTTC; CDR3: CASRLDTTFYEQYF
J: TRBJ1-6; V: TRBV7-2; D: NA; size: NA; DNA: TGTGCCAGCAGCATAACGACCGGGAACTATAATTCACCCCTCCACTTT; CDR3: CASSITTGNYNSPLHF
J: TRBJ1-2; V: TRBV20-1; D: NA; size: NA; DNA: TGCAGTGCTCTTAACTATGGCTACACCTTC; CDR3: CSALNYGYTF
J: TRBJ1-4; V: TRBV28; D: NA; size: NA; DNA: TGTGCCAGCAGTTTTCGTACTAATGAAAAACTGTTTTTT; CDR3: CASSFRTNEKLFF
J: TRBJ2-3; V: TRBV30; D: NA; size: NA; DNA: TGTGCCTGGAGTCCTCCGGGACATGGCACAGATACGCAGTATTTT; CDR3: CAWSPPGHGTDTQYF
J: TRBJ1-3; V: TRBV29-1; D: NA; size: few; DNA: TGCAGCGTTGGGGGAACATCCAACTCTGGAAACACCATATATTTT; CDR3: CSVGGTSNSGNTIYF
J: TRBJ1-4; V: TRBV18; D: NA; size: few; DNA: TGTGCCAGCTCACCGCGCGATGAAAAACTGTTTTTT; CDR3: CASSPRDEKLFF
J: TRBJ2-5; V: TRBV7-8; D: TRBD1; size: NA; DNA: TGTGCCAGCAGCTTAGTCTCCGCGACAGGGATGGAGACCCAGTACTTC; CDR3: CASSLVSATGMETQYF
J: TRBJ1-1; V: TRBV18; D: NA; size: NA; DNA: TGTGCCAGCTCACCACCCTTCTCTACGGTCGAAGCTTTCTTT; CDR3: CASSPPFSTVEAFF
J: TRBJ2-1; V: TRBV6-5; D: NA; size: NA; DNA: TGTGCCAGCAGTTACTCGAATAAGTTTTACAATGAGCAGTTCTTC; CDR3: CASSYSNKFYNEQFF
J: TRBJ2-7; V: TRBV6-5; D: NA; size: NA; DNA: TGTGCCAGCTGGGACACCAGCTACGAGCAGTACTTC; CDR3: CASWDTSYEQYF
J: TRBJ1-1; V: TRBV6-5; D: TRBD1; size: NA; DNA: TGTGCCAGCAGTTACTCTGGCAGGGGGCGGACTGAAGCTTTCTTT; CDR3: CASSYSGRGRTEAFF
J: TRBJ1-4; V: TRBV28; D: TRBD1; size: NA; DNA: TGTGCCAGCAGTTCCCACGGGACAGCGGAAGATGAAAAACTGTTTTTT; CDR3: CASSSHGTAEDEKLFF
J: TRBJ2-3; V: TRBV9; D: NA; size: NA; DNA: TGTGCCAGCAGCCCCACAGGTAGACGAGGAGATACGCAGTATTTT; CDR3: CASSPTGRRGDTQYF
J: TRBJ2-1; V: TRBV5-8; D: NA; size: few; DNA: TGTGCCAGCAGCCCACCTCGGGGGCCGCGACGTTATGAGCAGTTCTTC; CDR3: CASSPPRGPRRYEQFF
J: TRBJ1-5; V: TRBV30; D: NA; size: few; DNA: TGTGCCTGGACACAGGGTTTTGGCAATCAGCCCCAGCATTTT; CDR3: CAWTQGFGNQPQHF
J: TRBJ1-5; V: TRBV28; D: NA; size: medium-sized; DNA: TGTGCCGGGGCCGGGGGATTAGGACTCGGAAGCAATCAGCCCCAGCATTTT; CDR3: CAGAGGLGLGSNQPQHF
J: TRBJ2-6; V: TRBV5-4; D: NA; size: NA; DNA: TGTGCCAGCAGCCCCAAGGTCTCTGGGGCCAACGTCCTGACTTTC; CDR3: CASSPKVSGANVLTF
J: TRBJ1-5; V: TRBV5-1; D: NA; size: NA; DNA: TGCGCCAGCAGCAGGACCGGACAAAGGGGTCAGCCCCAGCATTTT; CDR3: CASSRTGQRGQPQHF